This T cell receptor (beta chain) stems from a study of blood T cells in healthy people across ages. A second PCR, run for about 7 to 11 cycles, used a sample-barcoded 5' primer plus a J-beta primer mix. TCRdb reprocessed the 5' RACE reads with MiXCR, giving one entry per CDR3 protein. The table includes 1.5 million to 2 million distinct CDR3 sequences, about 35% detected once. In this sample, this clonotype turned up a few times. V trimming: 6 bases; J trimming: 2 bases; junction bases outside the gene matches: 5. Germline-derived CDR1 and CDR2 are SGHTA and FQGNSA. The CDR3 runs to 14 residues. This clonotype was obtained from a woman in her 30s in good health. Sequencing was performed on blood. The chain is built from TRBV7-2 and TRBJ2-5, with 8 bases identical to TRBD2. Here the CDR3 reads CASSETSDQETQYF. CDR3 sequence (DNA): TGTGCCAGCAGTGAGACTAGCGATCAAGAGACCCAGTACTTC. Using reference TRBV7-2 and TRBJ2-5 for the parts outside the CDR3, the full variable domain is GAGVSQSPSNKVTEKGKDVELRCDPISGHTALYWYRQSLGQGLEFLIYFQGNSAPDKSGLPSDRFSAERTGGSVSTLTIQRTQQEDSAVYLCASSETSDQETQYFGPGTRLLVL.